A selection of T cell receptor beta chains follows, all from one sample in a study of control samples from healthy donors and cancer patients. TCRdb's table, derived via immunoSEQ multiplex PCR, lists solely in-frame clones and lacks some. The sample has approximately 190,000 clones, 91% seen once. Sequenced material: blood. The source is a man under 40 in good health. The CDR3 runs from the conserved cysteine through the conserved F or W. A D gene is named only where the DNA matches it firmly. Not every row has a clone size; where given, it reads once, few, many or a size class.

TRBJ1-2 | TRBD1 | TRBV7-9 | NA | CASSSRQGYYGYTF | TGTGCCAGCAGCTCGAGACAGGGGTACTATGGCTACACCTTC
TRBJ1-4 | NA | TRBV2 | NA | CASSRPTGGNEKLFF | TGTGCCAGCAGCAGACCGACAGGAGGTAATGAAAAACTGTTTTTT
TRBJ1-1 | TRBD1 | TRBV12-3/TRBV12-4 | NA | CASRGQGIAEAFF | TGTGCCAGCAGGGGACAGGGGATCGCTGAAGCTTTCTTT
TRBJ2-3 | TRBD2 | TRBV5-3 | once | CARSFERGREQSTDTQYF | TGTGCCAGAAGCTTCGAGCGGGGGAGAGAGCAAAGCACAGATACGCAGTATTTT
TRBJ1-1 | NA | TRBV7-8 | NA | CASSRDRAAQNTEAFF | TGTGCCAGCAGCCGAGACCGGGCCGCTCAGAACACTGAAGCTTTCTTT
TRBJ1-1 | NA | TRBV7-9 | NA | CASSFLTNTEAFF | TGTGCCAGCAGCTTTTTAACGAACACTGAAGCTTTCTTT
TRBJ2-7 | NA | TRBV2 | NA | CASSETLQGQQYF | TGTGCCAGCAGTGAAACTTTACAGGGCCAGCAGTACTTC
TRBJ1-4 | TRBD1 | TRBV3-1/TRBV3-2 | NA | CASSQEGTGAREKLFF | TGTGCCAGCAGCCAAGAAGGGACAGGGGCACGGGAAAAACTGTTTTTT
TRBJ2-3 | NA | TRBV5-5 | NA | CASSSPPGITDTQYF | TGTGCCAGCAGCTCGCCCCCCGGTATCACAGATACGCAGTATTTT
TRBJ2-1 | TRBD1 | TRBV29-1 | NA | CSTRGLYNEQFF | TGCAGCACCAGGGGGTTGTACAATGAGCAGTTCTTC
TRBJ2-1 | TRBD1 | TRBV6-5 | NA | CASSPGQGEQFF | TGTGCCAGCAGTCCGGGACAGGGTGAGCAGTTCTTC
TRBJ2-7 | TRBD1 | TRBV3-1/TRBV3-2 | NA | CASRDRGFHEQYF | TGTGCCAGCAGGGACAGGGGTTTCCACGAGCAGTACTTC
TRBJ2-1 | TRBD2 | TRBV9 | NA | CASSVWGTSGGYNEQFF | TGTGCCAGCAGCGTGTGGGGGACTAGCGGGGGATACAATGAGCAGTTCTTC
TRBJ1-6 | NA | TRBV18 | NA | CASSPGAGNSPLHF | TGTGCCAGCTCACCAGGGGCGGGTAATTCACCCCTCCACTTT
TRBJ1-6 | NA | TRBV5-1 | NA | CASSLAGGRGNSPLHF | TGCGCCAGCAGCTTGGCCGGGGGGCGCGGTAATTCACCCCTCCACTTT
TRBJ1-6 | NA | TRBV6-5 | once | CASRQVNSPLHF | TGTGCCAGCAGACAGGTTAATTCACCCCTCCACTTT
TRBJ2-5 | TRBD2 | TRBV7-2 | NA | CASSDTGGDASETQYF | TGTGCCAGCAGTGATACGGGGGGGGACGCCTCAGAGACCCAGTACTTC
TRBJ1-2 | NA | TRBV24-1 | NA | CATSDTDQHRGGYTF | TGTGCCACCAGTGATACGGACCAACATAGGGGTGGCTACACCTTC
TRBJ1-2 | TRBD1 | TRBV4-1 | NA | CASSQDGTATYGYTF | TGCGCCAGCAGCCAAGATGGGACAGCCACCTATGGCTACACCTTC
TRBJ1-1 | NA | TRBV5-1 | NA | CASSLDQLGTEAFF | TGCGCCAGCAGCTTGGATCAGTTGGGCACTGAAGCTTTCTTT
TRBJ2-7 | TRBD2 | TRBV18 | NA | CASSPGGTSVYEQYF | TGTGCCAGCTCACCAGGGGGGACTAGCGTTTACGAGCAGTACTTC
TRBJ2-3 | NA | TRBV5-1 | NA | CASSLESAGVTDTQYF | TGCGCCAGCAGCTTGGAATCTGCGGGCGTGACAGATACGCAGTATTTT
TRBJ2-7 | NA | TRBV9 | NA | CASSVAPGRGYEQYF | TGTGCCAGCAGCGTAGCCCCCGGGCGGGGCTACGAGCAGTACTTC
TRBJ2-6 | NA | TRBV10-3 | NA | CAISGDGNSGANVLTF | TGTGCCATCAGCGGGGATGGGAACTCTGGGGCCAACGTCCTGACTTTC
TRBJ2-7 | TRBD1 | TRBV11-3 | NA | CASSFGQGGAQYF | TGTGCCAGCAGCTTCGGACAGGGCGGGGCGCAGTACTTC
TRBJ1-1 | NA | TRBV9 | NA | CASSVVPPGTEAFF | TGTGCCAGCAGCGTAGTACCGCCCGGGACTGAAGCTTTCTTT
TRBJ2-7 | NA | TRBV7-2 | NA | CASSLGDWTYEQYF | TGTGCCAGCAGCTTAGGGGACTGGACCTACGAGCAGTACTTC
TRBJ2-7 | NA | TRBV27 | few | CASRTDRRPYEQYF | TGTGCCAGCAGGACTGACAGGAGACCGTACGAGCAGTACTTC
TRBJ2-5 | TRBD1 | TRBV11-2 | NA | CASVQGAQETQYF | TGTGCCAGCGTACAGGGGGCCCAAGAGACCCAGTACTTC
TRBJ1-1 | NA | TRBV2 | once | CGRGGYADTEAFF | TGCGGCAGGGGAGGTTACGCAGACACTGAAGCTTTCTTT
TRBJ1-1 | TRBD1 | TRBV6-5 | NA | CASSYDRAGTEAFF | TGTGCCAGCAGTTACGACAGGGCAGGAACTGAAGCTTTCTTT
TRBJ1-5 | NA | TRBV30 | NA | CAWSTGTNSNQPQHF | TGTGCCTGGAGCACCGGGACAAACTCCAATCAGCCCCAGCATTTT
TRBJ2-1 | NA | TRBV5-1 | NA | CASSLGQDHNEQFF | TGCGCCAGCAGCTTGGGACAGGACCACAATGAGCAGTTCTTC
TRBJ2-1 | TRBD2 | TRBV10-3 | NA | CAISPAGGPNEQFF | TGTGCCATCAGTCCAGCGGGGGGGCCGAATGAGCAGTTCTTC
TRBJ2-3 | NA | TRBV6-5 | NA | CATRRGSATDTQYF | TGTGCCACCAGGAGGGGCTCGGCGACAGATACGCAGTATTTT
TRBJ1-5 | TRBD1 | TRBV19 | NA | CASSSTGGGQPQHF | TGTGCCAGTAGTTCGACAGGGGGAGGTCAGCCCCAGCATTTT
TRBJ1-2 | NA | TRBV14 | once | CASSQETYGYTF | TGTGCCAGCAGCCAAGAGACATATGGCTACACCTTC
TRBJ1-1 | NA | TRBV6-5 | NA | CASSQEVGRNTEAFF | TGTGCCAGCAGCCAGGAAGTGGGACGGAACACTGAAGCTTTCTTT
TRBJ2-3 | TRBD2 | TRBV7-2 | NA | CASSATGTSGGSAYF | TGTGCCAGCAGCGCCACCGGCACTAGCGGGGGGTCGGCGTATTTT
TRBJ1-6 | NA | TRBV5-1 | NA | CASRPGSGGSYNSPLHF | TGCGCCAGCAGGCCCGGTAGTGGGGGTTCCTATAATTCACCCCTCCACTTT
TRBJ2-2 | NA | TRBV3-1/TRBV3-2 | NA | CASSQAGIITTGELFF | TGTGCCAGCAGCCAGGCGGGGATAATAACCACCGGGGAGCTGTTTTTT
TRBJ2-1 | NA | TRBV11-3 | NA | CASSTGQYNEQFF | TGTGCCAGCAGCACCGGACAGTACAATGAGCAGTTCTTC
TRBJ2-4 | NA | TRBV7-9 | NA | CASSFMGRGSKNIQYF | TGTGCCAGCAGCTTCATGGGGCGCGGATCCAAAAACATTCAGTACTTC
TRBJ2-5 | TRBD2 | TRBV5-1 | NA | CASSLLAGGARQETQYF | TGCGCCAGCAGCTTACTAGCGGGGGGAGCAAGACAAGAGACCCAGTACTTC
TRBJ1-2 | TRBD1 | TRBV5-1 | NA | CASRSGDRSYGYTF | TGCGCCAGCAGATCCGGGGACAGATCCTATGGCTACACCTTC
TRBJ1-1 | NA | TRBV19 | NA | CASVQGHGTEAFF | TGTGCCAGTGTACAGGGTCATGGCACTGAAGCTTTCTTT